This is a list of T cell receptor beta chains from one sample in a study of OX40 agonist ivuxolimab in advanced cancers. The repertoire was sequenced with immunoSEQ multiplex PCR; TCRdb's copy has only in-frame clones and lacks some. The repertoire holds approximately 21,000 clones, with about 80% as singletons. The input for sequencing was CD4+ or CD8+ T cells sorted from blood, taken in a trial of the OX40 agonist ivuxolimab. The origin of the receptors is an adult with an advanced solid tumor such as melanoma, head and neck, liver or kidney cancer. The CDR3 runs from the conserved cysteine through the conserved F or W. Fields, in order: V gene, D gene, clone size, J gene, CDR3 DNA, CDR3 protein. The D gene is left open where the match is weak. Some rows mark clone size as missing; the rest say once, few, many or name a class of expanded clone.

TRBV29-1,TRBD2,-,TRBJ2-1,TGCAGCGTTGATGGGGGAGGGCCTAGTGAGCAGTTCTTC,CSVDGGGPSEQFF
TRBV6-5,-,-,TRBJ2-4,TGTGCCAGCAGGGCCGGGCCTAAAAACATTCAGTACTTC,CASRAGPKNIQYF
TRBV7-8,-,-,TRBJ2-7,TGTGCCAGCAGCGGAGGCACTCTGTACGAGCAGTACTTC,CASSGGTLYEQYF
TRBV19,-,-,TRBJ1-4,TGTGCCAGTAGGTCAACGGGGCGTAAGAACGAAAAACTGTTTTTT,CASRSTGRKNEKLFF
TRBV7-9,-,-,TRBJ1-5,TGTGCCAGCAGCTTAGGAGATCAGCCCCAGCATTTT,CASSLGDQPQHF
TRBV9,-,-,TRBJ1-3,TGTGCCAGCAGCCCGATGGGGACTGACTACTCTGGAAACACCATATATTTT,CASSPMGTDYSGNTIYF
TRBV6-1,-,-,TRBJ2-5,TGTGCCAGCAGTGAACAAGGTTCGAGACAGCAAGAGACCCAGTACTTC,CASSEQGSRQQETQYF
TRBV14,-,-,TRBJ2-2,TGTGCCAGCAGCCAAGAGGCTCTAGCGATCACCGGGGAGCTGTTTTTT,CASSQEALAITGELFF
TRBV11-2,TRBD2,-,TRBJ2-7,TGTGCCAGCCTTGCGGGGGTCTACGAGCAGTACTTC,CASLAGVYEQYF
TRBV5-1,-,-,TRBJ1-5,TGCGCCAGCAGCTTGAATGCTAACACGAATCAGCCCCAGCATTTT,CASSLNANTNQPQHF
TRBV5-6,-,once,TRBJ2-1,TGTGCCAGCAGCTTGGGTTCACTAGTCTACAATGAGCAGTTCTTC,CASSLGSLVYNEQFF
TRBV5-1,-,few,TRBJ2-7,TGCGCCAGCAGCTTGGCCGGGCTGAACTACGAGCAGTACTTC,CASSLAGLNYEQYF
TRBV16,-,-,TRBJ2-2,TGTGCCAGCAGCCCCCAACAGGCCACCGGGGAGCTGTTTTTT,CASSPQQATGELFF
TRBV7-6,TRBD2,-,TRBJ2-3,TGTGCCAGCAGCTTAGGCGGGAGGGGTCGGGATACGCAGTATTTT,CASSLGGRGRDTQYF
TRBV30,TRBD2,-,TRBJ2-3,TGTGCCTGGAGTACAAAGAGAGGTAGCGGGTCAGATACGCAGTATTTT,CAWSTKRGSGSDTQYF
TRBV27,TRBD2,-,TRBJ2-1,TGTGCCAGCAGCCAGACTAGCGGGAGCTACAATGAGCAGTTCTTC,CASSQTSGSYNEQFF
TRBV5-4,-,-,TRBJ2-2,TGTGCCAGCAGCCAAGATCATCCCCCCATTGTGGGCACCGGGGAGCTGTTTTTT,CASSQDHPPIVGTGELFF
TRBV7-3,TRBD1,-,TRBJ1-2,TGTGCCAGCAGCTCGACGGGACAGGGTCCCGGCTACACCTTC,CASSSTGQGPGYTF
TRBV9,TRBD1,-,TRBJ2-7,TGTGCCAGCAGCGTAGCGCGGGACAGGAACTACGAGCAGTACTTC,CASSVARDRNYEQYF
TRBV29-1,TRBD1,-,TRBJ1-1,TGCAGCGTTACAACGGGACAGGGAGCCACTGAAGCTTTCTTT,CSVTTGQGATEAFF
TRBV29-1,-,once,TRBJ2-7,TGCAGCGCGTTTGGGTGGGGACACTACTCCTACGAGCAGTACTTC,CSAFGWGHYSYEQYF
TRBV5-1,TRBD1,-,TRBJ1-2,TGCGCCAGCAGCTTGGTAGGGACAGGCAACTATGGCTACACCTTC,CASSLVGTGNYGYTF
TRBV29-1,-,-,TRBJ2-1,TGCAGCGTGAATTCGAACAATGAGCAGTTCTTC,CSVNSNNEQFF
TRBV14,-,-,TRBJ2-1,TGTGCCAGCAGCCAAGCTGGACTTCCAGGACGGGGCGGCTCCTACAATGAGCAGTTCTTC,CASSQAGLPGRGGSYNEQFF
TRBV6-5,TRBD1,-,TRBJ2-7,TGTGCCAGCCCAACAGGGGACTACGAGCAGTACTTC,CASPTGDYEQYF
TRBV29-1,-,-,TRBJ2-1,TGCAGCGTTCGGCGGGGCGGGGACAATGAGCAGTTCTTC,CSVRRGGDNEQFF
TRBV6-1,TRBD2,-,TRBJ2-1,TGTGCCAGCAGTCGTAGCGGGGGGGCCTCCAATGAGCAGTTCTTC,CASSRSGGASNEQFF